Presented here are 8 T cell receptor beta chains from one specimen sequenced in a study of vaccination and CD4 T cells after COVID-19. The treatment here: roughly 11-day PBMC culture with coronavirus spike peptide pools or control peptides (ViraFEST assay). No antigen has been assigned to these receptors. Cultured CD4+ T cell DNA underwent sequencing with the Oncomine TCR Beta short-read assay. TCRdb fed the PCR reads into MiXCR, producing one record per CDR3 protein. Among under 8,500 distinct CDR3 sequences, around 66% were seen once, and the ten largest hold approximately 15%. The source was cultured CD4+ T cells from blood, collected after SARS-CoV-2 vaccination. These receptors were obtained from a human donor with COVID-19.

The rearrangement joins TRBV6-1 to TRBJ2-3; 10 bases are a match to TRBD1. The CDR3 loop spans 14 amino acids. After removal of 5 bases from V and 5 bases from J, the junction contained 4 bases not matched to a gene. Germline V lookup: CDR1 MNHNS, CDR2 SASEGT. As DNA, the CDR3 is TGTGCCAGCAGTCAACGGGACAGGGGAGATACGCAGTATTTT. Amino acid sequence: CASSQRDRGDTQYF.

This clonotype was seen a handful of times. The chain carries TRBV27 and TRBJ2-2; 8 bases are a match to TRBD2. V shed 5 bases and J 5 bases; nucleotides not matched to a gene: 10. The CDR3 is made up of 16 amino acids. Looked up from germline, CDR1 is MNHEY and CDR2 is SMNVEV (reference sequence). DNA for the CDR3: TGTGCCAGCAGTCCCCTGGGATTAGCGGGGACCGGGGAGCTGTTTTTT. Its translation: CASSPLGLAGTGELFF.

The chain has TRBV15 and TRBJ1-2; D gene unclear. Per germline, CDR1 LNHNV and CDR2 YYDKDF (reference sequence). The length of the CDR3 is 12 residues. V dropped 0 bases and J dropped 5 bases, with 4 bases sitting between them. CDR3 DNA sequence: TGTGCCACCAGCAGAGATCAGTATGGCTACACCTTC. It yields the protein CATSRDQYGYTF.

This clonotype was observed a handful of times. The chain has TRBV7-2 and TRBJ1-5, with a weak D call TRBD1 (6 bases). Germline V CDR1 and CDR2: SGHTA, FQGNSA. Trimming removed 2 bases at V and 1 base at J, with 12 bases between. This CDR3 contains 16 residues. CDR3: CASSLNGDTSNQPQHF. The CDR3 DNA sequence: TGTGCCAGCAGCTTAAACGGGGACACAAGCAATCAGCCCCAGCATTTT.

The chain joins TRBV7-2 to TRBJ2-7; 8 bases line up with TRBD2. CDR1 is SGHTA and CDR2 is FQGNSA in the germline V gene. The CDR3 loop spans 13 amino acids. The V segment lost 2 bases and the J segment 6 bases; nucleotides outside the gene matches: 3. This chain's CDR3 is CASSLRRGVEQYF. CDR3 coding DNA: TGTGCCAGCAGCTTAAGGCGGGGGGTCGAGCAGTACTTC.

V gene TRBV12-3 or TRBV12-4 combines with J gene TRBJ1-1, with a weak D call TRBD1 (6 bases). Trimming shortened V by 4 bases and J by 6 bases, and 15 bases separated the two germline ends. The CDR3 runs to 14 residues. CDR3: CASSSTGAGSEAFF. The CDR3 DNA reads as TGTGCCAGCAGTTCGACAGGAGCGGGGTCTGAAGCTTTCTTT.

This clonotype rates as medium-sized. This chain uses TRBV7-3 with TRBJ1-1; D call uncertain. CDR1 SGHTA and CDR2 FQGTGA come from the germline V gene. The V and J ends lost 5 bases and 3 bases respectively, with 10 bases between them. The CDR3 has 13 residues. CDR3 DNA: TGTGCCAGCAGCAGAGCAGGATACACTGAAGCTTTCTTT. Translating it yields CASSRAGYTEAFF. Together with reference TRBV7-3 and TRBJ1-1, the CDR3 gives the full variable domain: GAGVSQTPSNKVTEKGKYVELRCDPISGHTALYWYRQSLGQGPEFLIYFQGTGAADDSGLPNDRFFAVRPEGSVSTLKIQRTERGDSAVYLCASSRAGYTEAFFGQGTRLTVV.

In this sample, this clonotype turned up once. The rearrangement links TRBV20-1 to TRBJ2-3; no reliable D call. The V gene lost 6 bases and the J gene lost 11 bases, with 15 bases spanning the gap. Germline V gene sequence: CDR1 DFQATT, CDR2 SNEGSKA (reference sequence). The CDR3 contains 11 residues. CDR3 in DNA: TGCAGTGCCGGAATATCAAGAAGGCAGTATTTT. Protein: CSAGISRRQYF.